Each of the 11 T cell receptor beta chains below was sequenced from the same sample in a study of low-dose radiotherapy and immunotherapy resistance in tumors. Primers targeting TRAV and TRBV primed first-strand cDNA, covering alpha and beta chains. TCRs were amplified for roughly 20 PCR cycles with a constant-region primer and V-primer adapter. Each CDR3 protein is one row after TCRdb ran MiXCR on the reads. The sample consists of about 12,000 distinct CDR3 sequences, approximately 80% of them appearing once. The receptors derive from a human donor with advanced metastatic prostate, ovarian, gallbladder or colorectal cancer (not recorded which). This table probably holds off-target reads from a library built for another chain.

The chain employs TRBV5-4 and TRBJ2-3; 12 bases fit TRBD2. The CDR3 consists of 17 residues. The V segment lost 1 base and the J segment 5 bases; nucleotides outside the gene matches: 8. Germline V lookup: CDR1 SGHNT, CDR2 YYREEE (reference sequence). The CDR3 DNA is TGTGCCAGCAGCTTGACTAGCGGGAGGCGCTCTGGAGATACGCAGTATTTT. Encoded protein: CASSLTSGRRSGDTQYF.

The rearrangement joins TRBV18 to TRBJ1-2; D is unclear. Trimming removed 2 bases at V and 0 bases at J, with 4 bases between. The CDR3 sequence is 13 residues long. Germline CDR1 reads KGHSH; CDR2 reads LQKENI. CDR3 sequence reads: CASSPSANYGYTF. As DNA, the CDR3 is TGTGCCAGCTCACCAAGTGCTAACTATGGCTACACCTTC.

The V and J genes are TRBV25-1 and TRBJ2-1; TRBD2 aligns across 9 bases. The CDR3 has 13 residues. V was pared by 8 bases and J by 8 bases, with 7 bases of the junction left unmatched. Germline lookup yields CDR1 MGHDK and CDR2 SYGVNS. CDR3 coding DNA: TGTGCCAGCGAACGCGGGGGGGCGTATGAGCAGTTCTTC. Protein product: CASERGGAYEQFF.

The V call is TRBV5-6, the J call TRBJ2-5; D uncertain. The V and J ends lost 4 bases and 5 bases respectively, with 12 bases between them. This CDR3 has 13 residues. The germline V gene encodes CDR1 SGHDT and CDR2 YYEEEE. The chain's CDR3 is CASSALIEETQYF. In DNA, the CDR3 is TGTGCCAGCAGCGCTCTCATTGAGGAGACCCAGTACTTC. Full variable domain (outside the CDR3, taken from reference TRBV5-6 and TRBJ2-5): DAGVTQSPTHLIKTRGQQVTLRCSPKSGHDTVSWYQQALGQGPQFIFQYYEEEERQRGNFPDRFSGHQFPNYSSELNVNALLLGDSALYLCASSALIEETQYFGPGTRLLVL.

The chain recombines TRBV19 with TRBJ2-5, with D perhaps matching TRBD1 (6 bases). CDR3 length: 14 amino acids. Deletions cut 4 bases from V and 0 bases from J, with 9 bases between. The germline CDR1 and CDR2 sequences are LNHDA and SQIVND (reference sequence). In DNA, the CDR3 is TGTGCCAGTAGTAGCCAGGGGAACCAAGAGACCCAGTACTTC. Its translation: CASSSQGNQETQYF.

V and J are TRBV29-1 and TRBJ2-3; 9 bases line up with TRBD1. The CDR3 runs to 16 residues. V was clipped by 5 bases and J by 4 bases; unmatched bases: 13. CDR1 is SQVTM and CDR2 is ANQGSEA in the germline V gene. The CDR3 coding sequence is TGCAGCGTTAAAGGTCACCGGGACAGGGAGCCAGATACGCAGTATTTT. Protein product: CSVKGHRDREPDTQYF.

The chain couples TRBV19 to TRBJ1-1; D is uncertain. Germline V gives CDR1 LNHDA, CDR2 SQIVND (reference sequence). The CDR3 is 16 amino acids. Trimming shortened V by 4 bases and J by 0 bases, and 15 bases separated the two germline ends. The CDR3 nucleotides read TGTGCCAGTAGTAACCAGGCAGCGTCGTTGAACACTGAAGCTTTCTTT. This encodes CASSNQAASLNTEAFF.

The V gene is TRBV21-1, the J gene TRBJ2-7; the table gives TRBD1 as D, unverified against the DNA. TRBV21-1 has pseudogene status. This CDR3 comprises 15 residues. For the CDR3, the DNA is TGTGCCAGCTCCCTTGAGACAGGCCCCGGGAACGAGCAGTACTTC. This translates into CASSLETGPGNEQYF.

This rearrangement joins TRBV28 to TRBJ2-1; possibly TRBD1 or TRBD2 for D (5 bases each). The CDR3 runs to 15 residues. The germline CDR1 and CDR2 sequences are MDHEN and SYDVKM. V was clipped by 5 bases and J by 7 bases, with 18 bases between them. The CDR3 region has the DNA TGTGCCAGCAGTGTGGGACGGGGAGTATCTAATGAGCAGTTCTTC. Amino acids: CASSVGRGVSNEQFF.

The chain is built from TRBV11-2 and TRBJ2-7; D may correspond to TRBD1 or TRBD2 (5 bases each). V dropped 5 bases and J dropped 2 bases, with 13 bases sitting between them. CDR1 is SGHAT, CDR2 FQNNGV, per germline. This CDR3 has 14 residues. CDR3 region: CASSPGRIAYEQYF. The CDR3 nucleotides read TGTGCCAGCAGCCCGGGACGGATTGCCTACGAGCAGTACTTC.

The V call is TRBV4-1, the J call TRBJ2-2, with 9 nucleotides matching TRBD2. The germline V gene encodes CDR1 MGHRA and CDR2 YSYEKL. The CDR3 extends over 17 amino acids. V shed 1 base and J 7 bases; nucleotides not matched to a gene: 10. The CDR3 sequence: CASSQGLASGKGGELFF. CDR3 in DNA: TGCGCCAGCAGCCAAGGGTTGGCTAGCGGGAAGGGCGGGGAGCTGTTTTTT.